One and the same sample provided the 6 T cell receptor beta chains below, sequenced in a study of shared clonotypes between healthy human individuals. Libraries were prepared by immunoSEQ multiplex PCR; TCRdb keeps only in-frame clonotypes and omits some of them. Of some 1.4 million clones listed, roughly 97% are singletons. The sequencing sample was made of naive CD4+ T cells sorted from blood. The subset here: CD45RA+ positively selected. These receptors all stem from a man younger than 40 in good health.

CDR3 sequence (DNA): TGTGCCATCAGTGAGTTAGCGGGGACTAGCACAGATACGCAGTATTTT. Protein sequence: CAISELAGTSTDTQYF. The gene calls are TRBV10-3 and TRBJ2-3; the match to TRBD2 covers 8 bases. From germline, CDR1 is ENHRY and CDR2 SYGVKD. The CDR3 is 16 residues long. The V gene end was trimmed by 1 base and the J gene end by 0 bases; junction bases not matched to a gene: 3.

This chain uses TRBV27 with TRBJ1-5, with D possibly matching TRBD1 (5 bases). Germline V gives CDR1 MNHEY, CDR2 SMNVEV (reference sequence). V was shortened by 7 bases and J by 0 bases, with 22 bases between the two germline ends. The CDR3 is made up of 18 amino acids. CDR3 in amino acids: CASKGKRPGTYSNQPQHF. The CDR3 DNA is TGTGCCAGCAAAGGCAAGCGTCCCGGGACCTATAGCAATCAGCCCCAGCATTTT.

This clone is a singleton in its sample. This chain connects TRBV7-2 to TRBJ1-2, with a possible D match to TRBD1 (5 bases). The CDR3 is made up of 17 amino acids. Germline V lookup: CDR1 SGHTA, CDR2 FQGNSA. V lost 1 base and J 5 bases, leaving 20 bases between the germline ends. The CDR3 here is CASSLETGTAIRYGYTF. The CDR3 DNA is TGTGCCAGCAGCTTAGAAACCGGGACGGCCATACGTTATGGCTACACCTTC. Full variable domain (outside the CDR3, taken from reference TRBV7-2 and TRBJ1-2): GAGVSQSPSNKVTEKGKDVELRCDPISGHTALYWYRQSLGQGLEFLIYFQGNSAPDKSGLPSDRFSAERTGGSVSTLTIQRTQQEDSAVYLCASSLETGTAIRYGYTFGSGTRLTVV.

This clone was counted between two and nine times. This chain joins TRBV11-2 and TRBJ1-5, with no clear D. Germline V lookup: CDR1 SGHAT, CDR2 FQNNGV. This CDR3 has 13 residues. V gave up 2 bases and J gave up 5 bases, with 7 bases separating them. The CDR3 here is CASSLSGDQPQHF. The CDR3 bases are TGTGCCAGCAGCTTATCAGGCGATCAGCCCCAGCATTTT.

Remarks on this clone: Other DNA sequences in this sample translate to the same CDR3. The rearrangement uses TRBV2 and TRBJ1-1, with no clear D. Germline lookup yields CDR1 SNHLY and CDR2 FYNNEI. The CDR3 spans 12 residues. Trimming cost V 3 bases and J 5 bases, with 7 bases left between them. The CDR3: CASSDPGTEAFF. Written as DNA, the CDR3 is TGTGCCAGCAGTGACCCGGGTACTGAAGCTTTCTTT.

The chain joins TRBV5-1 to TRBJ1-2; 9 positions match TRBD1. Germline assignment: CDR1 SGHRS and CDR2 YFSETQ. The CDR3 has 14 residues. The junction had 4 bases not matched to a gene; V was cut back by 2 bases and J by 5 bases. CDR3 DNA sequence: TGCGCCAGCAGCTTCACGGGACAGGGTTATGGCTACACCTTC. Its protein is CASSFTGQGYGYTF.